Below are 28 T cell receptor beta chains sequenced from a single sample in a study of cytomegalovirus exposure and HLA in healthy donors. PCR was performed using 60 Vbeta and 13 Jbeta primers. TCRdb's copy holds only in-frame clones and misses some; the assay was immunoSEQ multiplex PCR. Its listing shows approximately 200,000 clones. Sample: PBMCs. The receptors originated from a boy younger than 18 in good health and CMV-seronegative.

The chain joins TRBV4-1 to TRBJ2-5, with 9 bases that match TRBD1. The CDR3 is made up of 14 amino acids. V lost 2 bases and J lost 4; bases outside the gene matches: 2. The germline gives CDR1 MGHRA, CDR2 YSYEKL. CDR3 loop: CASSQTGGAETQYF. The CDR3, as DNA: TGCGCCAGCAGCCAAACAGGGGGCGCAGAGACCCAGTACTTC.

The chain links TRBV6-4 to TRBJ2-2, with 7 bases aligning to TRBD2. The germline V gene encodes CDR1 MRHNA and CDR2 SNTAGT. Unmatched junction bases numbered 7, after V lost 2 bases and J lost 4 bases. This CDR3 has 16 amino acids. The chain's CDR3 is CASSDQKGGTTGELFF. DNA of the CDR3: TGTGCCAGCAGTGACCAGAAGGGAGGGACCACCGGGGAGCTGTTTTTT.

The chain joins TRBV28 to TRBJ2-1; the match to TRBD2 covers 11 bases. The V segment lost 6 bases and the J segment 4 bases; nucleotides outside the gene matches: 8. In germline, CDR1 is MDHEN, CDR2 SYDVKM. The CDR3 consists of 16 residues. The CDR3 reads CASSPLLAGGYNEQFF. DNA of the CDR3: TGTGCCAGCAGCCCTCTCCTAGCGGGGGGTTACAATGAGCAGTTCTTC.

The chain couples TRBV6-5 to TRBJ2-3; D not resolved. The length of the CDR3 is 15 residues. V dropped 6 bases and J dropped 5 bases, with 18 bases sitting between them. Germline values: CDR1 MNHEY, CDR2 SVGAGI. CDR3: CASRPGRPGLDTQYF. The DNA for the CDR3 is TGTGCCAGCAGGCCCGGAAGGCCAGGTTTAGATACGCAGTATTTT.

The CDR3 region has the DNA TGCGCCAGCAGCTTGGAGTCAGGGGGCCAAACTGAAGCTTTCTTT. Protein: CASSLESGGQTEAFF. The chain has TRBV5-1 and TRBJ1-1; TRBD1 agrees at 8 bases. The V segment lost 0 bases and the J segment 5 bases; nucleotides outside the gene matches: 6. The CDR3 length is 15 residues. Germline V gives CDR1 SGHRS, CDR2 YFSETQ.

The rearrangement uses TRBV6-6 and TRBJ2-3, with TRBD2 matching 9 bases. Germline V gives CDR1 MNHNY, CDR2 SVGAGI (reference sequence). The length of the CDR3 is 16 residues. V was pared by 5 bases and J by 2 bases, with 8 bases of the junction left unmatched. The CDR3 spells CASSGGLARSTDTQYF. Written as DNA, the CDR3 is TGTGCCAGCAGTGGAGGACTAGCGCGTTCCACAGATACGCAGTATTTT.

CDR3 sequence (DNA): TGCGCCAGCAGCCTACGCACAGGGAGCAATCAGCCCCAGCATTTT. Translating it yields CASSLRTGSNQPQHF. This chain joins TRBV4-1 and TRBJ1-5, with D possibly matching TRBD1 (6 bases). The CDR3 extends over 15 amino acids. Germline V lookup: CDR1 MGHRA, CDR2 YSYEKL. V was cut by 4 bases and J by 1 base, with 11 bases left in between.

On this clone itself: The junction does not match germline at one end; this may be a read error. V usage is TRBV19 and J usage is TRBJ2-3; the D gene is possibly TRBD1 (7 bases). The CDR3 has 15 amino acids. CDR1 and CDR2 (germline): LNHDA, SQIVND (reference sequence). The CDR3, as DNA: TGTGCCAGTAGTGTAGACAGGGAGGGCACAGATACGCAGTATTTT. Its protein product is CASSVDREGTDTQYF.

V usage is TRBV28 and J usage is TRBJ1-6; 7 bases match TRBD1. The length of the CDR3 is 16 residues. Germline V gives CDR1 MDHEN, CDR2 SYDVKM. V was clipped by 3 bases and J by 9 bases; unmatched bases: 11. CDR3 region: CASSFGGTVGRSPLHF. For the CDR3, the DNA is TGTGCCAGCAGTTTCGGTGGGACAGTCGGACGTTCACCCCTCCACTTT.

The CDR3 is CASSKAAGTDTQYF. The CDR3 nucleotides read TGTGCCAGCAGTAAGGCGGCCGGCACAGATACGCAGTATTTT. V and J are TRBV2 and TRBJ2-3, with D unresolved. With 5 bases removed from V and 1 base from J, the gap between germline ends came to 10 bases. The CDR3 has 14 residues. Germline values: CDR1 SNHLY, CDR2 FYNNEI.

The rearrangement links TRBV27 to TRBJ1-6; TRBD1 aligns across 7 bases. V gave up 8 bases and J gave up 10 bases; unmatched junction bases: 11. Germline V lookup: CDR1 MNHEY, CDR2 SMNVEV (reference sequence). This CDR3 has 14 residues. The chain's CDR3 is CASGRGPINSPLHF. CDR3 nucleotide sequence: TGTGCCAGCGGAAGGGGGCCTATAAACTCACCCCTCCACTTT.

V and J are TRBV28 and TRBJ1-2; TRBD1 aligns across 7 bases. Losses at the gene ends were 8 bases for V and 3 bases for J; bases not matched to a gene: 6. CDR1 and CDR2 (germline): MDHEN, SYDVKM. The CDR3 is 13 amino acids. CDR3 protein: CASLDRVHYGYTF. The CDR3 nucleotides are TGTGCCAGCCTCGACAGGGTACACTATGGCTACACCTTC.

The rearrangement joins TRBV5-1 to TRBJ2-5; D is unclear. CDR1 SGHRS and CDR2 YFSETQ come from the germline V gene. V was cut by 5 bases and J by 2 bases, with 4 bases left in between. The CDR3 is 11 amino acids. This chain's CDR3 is CASREQETQYF. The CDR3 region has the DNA TGCGCCAGCAGAGAGCAAGAGACCCAGTACTTC.

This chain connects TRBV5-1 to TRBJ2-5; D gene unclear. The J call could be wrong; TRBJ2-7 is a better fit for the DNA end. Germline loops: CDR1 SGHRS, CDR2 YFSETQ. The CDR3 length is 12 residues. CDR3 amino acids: CASSGASYEQYF. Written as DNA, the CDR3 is TGCGCCAGCAGTGGAGCTTCCTACGAGCAGTACTTC.

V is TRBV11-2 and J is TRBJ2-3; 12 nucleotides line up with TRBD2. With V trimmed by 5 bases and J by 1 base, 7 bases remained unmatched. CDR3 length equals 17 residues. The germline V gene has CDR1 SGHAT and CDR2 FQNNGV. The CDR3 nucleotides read TGTGCCAGCAGCCCCTACAGACTAGCGGGGGGCACAGATACGCAGTATTTT. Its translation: CASSPYRLAGGTDTQYF.

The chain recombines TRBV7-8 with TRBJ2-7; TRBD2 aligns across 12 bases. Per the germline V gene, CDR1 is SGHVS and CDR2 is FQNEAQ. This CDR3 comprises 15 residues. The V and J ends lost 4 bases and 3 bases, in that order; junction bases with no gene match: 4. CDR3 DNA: TGTGCCAGCAGCTCACAACTAGCGGGGGGCTACGAGCAGTACTTC. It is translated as CASSSQLAGGYEQYF.

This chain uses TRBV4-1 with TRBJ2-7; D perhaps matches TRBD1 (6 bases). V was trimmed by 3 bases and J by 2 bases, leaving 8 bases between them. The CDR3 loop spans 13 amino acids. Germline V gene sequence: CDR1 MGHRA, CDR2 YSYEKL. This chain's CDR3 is CASSHRTAYEQYF. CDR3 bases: TGCGCCAGCAGCCACCGGACAGCCTACGAGCAGTACTTC.

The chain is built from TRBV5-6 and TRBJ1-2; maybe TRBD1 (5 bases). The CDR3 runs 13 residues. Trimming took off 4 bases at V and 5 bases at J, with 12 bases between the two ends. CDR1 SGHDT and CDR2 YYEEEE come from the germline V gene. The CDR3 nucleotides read TGTGCCAGCAGCCCCGGGCAGGGATATGGCTACACCTTC. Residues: CASSPGQGYGYTF.

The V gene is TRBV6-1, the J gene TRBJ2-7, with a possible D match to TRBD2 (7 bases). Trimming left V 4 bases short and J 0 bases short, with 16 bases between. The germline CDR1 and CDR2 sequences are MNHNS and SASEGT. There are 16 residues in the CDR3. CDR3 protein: CASSAPSGGGSYEQYF. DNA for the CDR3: TGTGCCAGCAGTGCCCCCTCGGGGGGCGGCTCCTACGAGCAGTACTTC.

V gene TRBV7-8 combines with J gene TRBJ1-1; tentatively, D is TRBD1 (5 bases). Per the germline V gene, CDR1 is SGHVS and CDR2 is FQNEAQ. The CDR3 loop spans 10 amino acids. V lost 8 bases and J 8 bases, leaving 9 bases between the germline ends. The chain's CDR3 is CASGAGEAFF. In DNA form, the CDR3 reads TGTGCCAGCGGGGCGGGGGAAGCTTTCTTT.

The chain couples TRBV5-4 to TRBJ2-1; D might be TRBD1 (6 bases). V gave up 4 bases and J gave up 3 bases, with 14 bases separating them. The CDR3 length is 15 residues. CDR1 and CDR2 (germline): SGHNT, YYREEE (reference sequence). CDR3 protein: CASSTKGGGYNEQFF. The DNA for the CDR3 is TGTGCCAGCAGCACGAAAGGGGGTGGCTACAATGAGCAGTTCTTC.

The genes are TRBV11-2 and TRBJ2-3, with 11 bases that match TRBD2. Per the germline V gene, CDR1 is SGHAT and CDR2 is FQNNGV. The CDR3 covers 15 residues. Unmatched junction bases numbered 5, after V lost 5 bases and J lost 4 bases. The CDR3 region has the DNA TGTGCCAGCAGCATCATAGCGGGGGGGGCAGATACGCAGTATTTT. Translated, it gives CASSIIAGGADTQYF. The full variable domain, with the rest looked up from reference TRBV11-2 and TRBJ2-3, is EAGVAQSPRYKIIEKRQSVAFWCNPISGHATLYWYQQILGQGPKLLIQFQNNGVVDDSQLPKDRFSAERLKGVDSTLKIQPAKLEDSAVYLCASSIIAGGADTQYFGPGTRLTVL.

CDR3 sequence reads: CASSMKDSRDEQYF. DNA of the CDR3: TGTGCCAGTAGTATGAAGGACAGCAGGGACGAGCAGTACTTC. The chain combines TRBV19 with TRBJ2-7; the D gene is possibly TRBD1 (6 bases). Germline lookup yields CDR1 LNHDA and CDR2 SQIVND (reference sequence). This CDR3 comprises 14 residues. Trimming pared 3 bases from V and 5 bases from J, leaving 14 bases between.

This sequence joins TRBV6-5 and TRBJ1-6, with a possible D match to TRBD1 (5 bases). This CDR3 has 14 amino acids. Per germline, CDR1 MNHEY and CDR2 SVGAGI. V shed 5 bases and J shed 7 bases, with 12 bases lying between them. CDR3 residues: CASSPDSLNSPLHF. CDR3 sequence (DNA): TGTGCCAGCAGTCCTGACAGCCTCAATTCACCCCTCCACTTT.

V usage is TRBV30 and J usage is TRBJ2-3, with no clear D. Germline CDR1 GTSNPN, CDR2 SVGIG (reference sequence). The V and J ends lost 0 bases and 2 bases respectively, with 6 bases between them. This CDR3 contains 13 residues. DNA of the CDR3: TGTGCCTGGAGTGTAGGAGACACAGATACGCAGTATTTT. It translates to CAWSVGDTDTQYF.

CDR3 nucleotide sequence: TGTGCCAGCAGCTTCCGACTAGCGGGGGGAATTGCAGATACGCAGTATTTT. Protein product: CASSFRLAGGIADTQYF. V gene TRBV7-9 combines with J gene TRBJ2-3, with TRBD2 matching 13 bases. V was clipped by 3 bases and J by 4 bases; unmatched bases: 7. Germline V gene data show CDR1 as SEHNR and CDR2 as FQNEAQ (reference sequence). This CDR3 spans 17 amino acids. The variable domain in full, with the rest retrieved from reference TRBV7-9 and TRBJ2-3, is DTGVSQNPRHKITKRGQNVTFRCDPISEHNRLYWYRQTLGQGPEFLTYFQNEAQLEKSRLLSDRFSAERPKGSFSTLEIQRTEQGDSAMYLCASSFRLAGGIADTQYFGPGTRLTVL.

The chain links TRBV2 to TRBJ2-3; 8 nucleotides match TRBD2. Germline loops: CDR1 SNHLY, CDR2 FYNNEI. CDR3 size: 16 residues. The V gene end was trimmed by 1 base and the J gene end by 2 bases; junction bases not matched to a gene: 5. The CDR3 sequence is CASSEVAGGNTDTQYF. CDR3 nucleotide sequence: TGTGCCAGCAGTGAAGTCGCGGGGGGAAACACAGATACGCAGTATTTT. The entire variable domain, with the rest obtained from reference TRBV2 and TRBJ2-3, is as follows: EPEVTQTPSHQVTQMGQEVILRCVPISNHLYFYWYRQILGQKVEFLVSFYNNEISEKSEIFDDQFSVERPDGSNFTLKIRSTKLEDSAMYFCASSEVAGGNTDTQYFGPGTRLTVL.

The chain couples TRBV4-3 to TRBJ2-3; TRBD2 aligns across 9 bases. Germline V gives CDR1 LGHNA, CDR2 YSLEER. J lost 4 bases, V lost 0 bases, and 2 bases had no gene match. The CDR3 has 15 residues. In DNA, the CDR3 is TGCGCCAGCAGCCAAGAGCGGGGGGGCCCAGATACGCAGTATTTT. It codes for CASSQERGGPDTQYF.